Included here is one T cell receptor beta chain sequence, with context. In the same sample, other DNA sequences code for this CDR3. Only in-frame clones appear in the TCRdb table, and some are missing; sequencing was by immunoSEQ multiplex PCR. The data hold about 270,000 clones, with over 80% observed a single time. Deletions cut 2 bases from V and 1 base from J, with 8 bases between. Germline CDR1 and CDR2: MNHEY and SVGEGT. The CDR3 runs 14 residues. The entry originates in a study of blood T cell repertoires in COVID-19. About the study: The United States, Italy and Spain supplied acute and convalescent COVID-19 samples.

This receptor was obtained from a woman between 25 and 40 years old with acute COVID-19. The chain couples TRBV6-2 or TRBV6-3 to TRBJ1-1, with D uncertain. Sequencing used PBMCs or T cells enriched from blood (not recorded which). Here the CDR3 DNA reads TGTGCCAGCAGTTACGGAGGCGGGAACACTGAAGCTTTCTTT. Translating it yields CASSYGGGNTEAFF.